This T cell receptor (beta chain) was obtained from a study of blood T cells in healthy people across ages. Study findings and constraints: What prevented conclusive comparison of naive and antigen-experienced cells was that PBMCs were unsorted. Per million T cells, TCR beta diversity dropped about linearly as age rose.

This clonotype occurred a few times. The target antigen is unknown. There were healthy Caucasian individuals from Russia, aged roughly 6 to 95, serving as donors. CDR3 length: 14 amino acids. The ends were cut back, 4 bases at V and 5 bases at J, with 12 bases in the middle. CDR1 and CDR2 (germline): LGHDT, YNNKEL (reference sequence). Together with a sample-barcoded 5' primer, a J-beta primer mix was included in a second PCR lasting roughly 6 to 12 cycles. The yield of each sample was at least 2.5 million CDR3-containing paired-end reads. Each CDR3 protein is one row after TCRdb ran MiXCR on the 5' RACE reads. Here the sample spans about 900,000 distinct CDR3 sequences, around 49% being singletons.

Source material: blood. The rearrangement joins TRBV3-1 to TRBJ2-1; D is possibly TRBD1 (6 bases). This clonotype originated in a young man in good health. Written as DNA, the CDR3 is TGTGCCAGCAGCCGGTACCGGGACAACAATGAGCAGTTCTTC. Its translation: CASSRYRDNNEQFF.